This TCR beta chain was recovered during a study of graft-versus-host responses after intestinal transplantation. Study-wide context: Anti-thymocyte globulin induction preceded about 3 years of tacrolimus and steroid maintenance in all recipients.

Graft-derived tissue was subjected to processing to liberate intraepithelial and lamina propria lymphocytes. Generated by immunoSEQ multiplex PCR, the TCRdb table keeps only in-frame clones and is missing some. Counted here are 15,000 to 20,000 clones, about 80% occurring once; the ten biggest clones make up approximately 3.9%. Study outcomes and limitations: GvH clones appeared in recipient marrow, some first in ileum or blood. Clonal ratios of graft-versus-host to host-versus-graft in allografts were high for patients exhibiting graft-donor T cell macrochimerism.

Points on this clone: Its antigen is unknown.

The germline gives CDR1 SGHTA, CDR2 FQGTGA. CDR3 length equals 15 residues. Trimming cost V 5 bases and J 0 bases; bases outside gene matches: 4. The input for sequencing was ileum tissue, taken around 600 days after intestinal transplantation. The chain couples TRBV7-3 to TRBJ2-3, with TRBD2 matching over 8 bases. The receptor was derived from a human patient who received an intestinal transplant, so some T cells may come from the graft donor. The CDR3 DNA reads as TGTGCCAGCAGCAGCGGGGGACACAGCACAGATACGCAGTATTTT. Residues: CASSSGGHSTDTQYF.